These T cell receptor beta chains were read from a single sample in a study of spatial heterogeneity in lung cancer. TCRdb fed the 5' RACE reads into MiXCR, producing one record per CDR3 protein. Of roughly 120,000 distinct CDR3 sequences listed, 12% are singletons. Material: PBMCs, obtained at follow-up. All receptors come from a male donor with early-stage non-small cell lung cancer. The CDR3 runs from the conserved cysteine through the conserved F or W. The order of the fields is clone size, V gene, CDR3 protein. Clone sizes are given selectively: once, few, many, or a class where the clone is expanded.

>many|TRBV6-1
CASILQAGYGYTF
>NA|TRBV7-9
CASSLEGVYGYTF
>few|TRBV7-8
CASSSRTLGSNQPQHF
>few|TRBV20-1
CSAHRGSKTQYF
>NA|TRBV20-1
CSARTGGASSSYEQFF
>few|TRBV7-9
CASSLQGETEAFF
>many|TRBV5-1
CASSLASRATEAFF
>NA|TRBV4-3
CASSLGQGRSYEQYF
>many|TRBV27
CASSFEVNTGELFF
>NA|TRBV12-3/TRBV12-4
CASSTSETQYF